This is a list of T cell receptor beta chains from one sample in a study of blood T cell repertoires in COVID-19. Produced via immunoSEQ multiplex PCR; TCRdb's table is partial and in-frame only. Counted here are almost 350,000 clones, 88% occurring once; the ten biggest clones make up just over 1%. The sequencing input was PBMCs or T cells enriched from blood (not recorded which). These receptor sequences come from a woman in her 30s who had been exposed to COVID-19. Both conserved end residues are trimmed from each CDR3. Each record gives: V gene, J gene, clone size, CDR3 protein. The size entry is marked missing in some rows and otherwise reads once, few, many or a size class.

TRBV13,TRBJ2-2,-,ASSFLLAGHTGELF
TRBV11-3,TRBJ1-3,-,ASSHEAKSGNTIY
TRBV5-6,TRBJ1-5,-,ASSPGGTDIQPQH
TRBV5-6,TRBJ2-7,-,ASSLIGLGDYEQY
TRBV7-3,TRBJ2-2,-,ASSQDTNTGELF
TRBV6-5,TRBJ2-1,-,ASGGRFSYNEQF
TRBV10-3,TRBJ2-1,-,AISERRESRDEQF
TRBV28,TRBJ1-2,-,ASSGMSGYGYT
TRBV6-5,TRBJ1-6,-,ASTGVPNSPLH
TRBV7-3,TRBJ2-1,-,ASSYEADNEQF
TRBV2,TRBJ1-1,-,ASEDSVGTEAF
TRBV24-1,TRBJ2-5,-,ATSNVPGAAAQQETQY
TRBV7-2,TRBJ1-5,once,ASSLAGTGVNQPQH
TRBV5-1,TRBJ2-3,-,ASSHFSRLATDTQY
TRBV30,TRBJ2-1,-,AWRSGRAGNEQF
TRBV4-1,TRBJ2-5,once,ASSQDLDLYQETQY
TRBV4-2,TRBJ2-2,-,ASSQEISDTGELF
TRBV7-9,TRBJ1-2,-,ASSLTPPLQGAYT
TRBV29-1,TRBJ2-7,-,SVEFGRGSEQY
TRBV30,TRBJ2-1,-,AWSSDGQGYEQF
TRBV7-6,TRBJ2-5,-,ASSTRPGTGGETQY
TRBV7-3,TRBJ2-2,-,ASSLLGDPNTGELF
TRBV5-1,TRBJ1-5,-,ASSPTGANNQPQH
TRBV7-9,TRBJ2-1,-,ASSLPPRSEQF
TRBV4-2,TRBJ2-3,-,ASSQDRLARETQY
TRBV7-3,TRBJ2-3,-,ASSSTNRGADTQY
TRBV4-1,TRBJ1-5,-,ASSQDSPGNQPQH
TRBV12-3/TRBV12-4,TRBJ2-7,-,ASSGNYEQY
TRBV11-3,TRBJ2-7,-,ASSSSGYEQY
TRBV30,TRBJ1-6,-,AWSVANSPLH
TRBV3-1/TRBV3-2,TRBJ2-7,-,ASSPSRTSGEQY
TRBV19,TRBJ1-2,-,ASTSGQGNYGYT
TRBV6-4,TRBJ2-5,-,ASSASSGFQETQY
TRBV3-1/TRBV3-2,TRBJ1-2,-,ASSQVGSSGLNYGYT
TRBV24-1,TRBJ2-1,-,ATRSGGAASGGYNEQF
TRBV19,TRBJ1-2,-,ASSNRDGPYGYT
TRBV5-1,TRBJ1-1,-,ASNAGDTEAF
TRBV2,TRBJ2-3,-,ASSRASGTSTDTQY
TRBV7-6,TRBJ1-1,-,ASSPGQGLNTEAF
TRBV24-1,TRBJ1-2,-,ATSPGQGYGYT
TRBV7-9,TRBJ2-1,once,ASSPGLAGSYNEQF
TRBV12-3/TRBV12-4,TRBJ2-7,-,ASSFRELGEQY
TRBV9,TRBJ2-3,-,ASSVIGDTQY
TRBV7-9,TRBJ1-2,few,ASSNQDRGDYGYT
TRBV11-3,TRBJ2-1,-,ASTRGAENEQF
TRBV16,TRBJ2-3,few,ASSQGGITTPRGTDTQY
TRBV5-5,TRBJ2-2,-,ASSLRTSGRTPNTGELF
TRBV2,TRBJ1-1,-,ASRLQNTEAF
TRBV28,TRBJ2-5,-,ASRKGWRNSQETQY
TRBV11-3,TRBJ2-7,-,ASSLGQGSSYEQY
TRBV7-3,TRBJ2-1,few,ASSQTPSGGNNEQF
TRBV28,TRBJ2-1,-,ASSFGSEQF
TRBV30,TRBJ2-1,once,AWSLANEQF
TRBV5-1,TRBJ2-1,-,ASTFRLTTSYNEQF